This is a list of T cell receptor beta chains from one sample in a study of T-cell memory formation after mild COVID-19. TCRdb reprocessed the 5' RACE reads via MiXCR and lists one record per CDR3 protein. The data contain some 330,000 distinct CDR3 sequences, roughly 21% of them singletons. The sequenced sample was PBMCs or a T cell subset sorted from them (not recorded which). The receptors here all came from an adult woman who had mild COVID-19 (a few samples of this study predate the infection). Cell type and time point are not known. Each CDR3 is given with its conserved first and last residue. Some rows have no size entry. The others give once, few or many, or a class for an expanded clone.

>TRBV7-9|NA|TRBJ2-7
CASSSGPKTAYEQYF
>TRBV20-1|few|TRBJ2-2
CSARSGTGNTGELFF
>TRBV20-1|NA|TRBJ2-5
CSAIKTGRQETQYF
>TRBV21-1|NA|TRBJ2-7
CASSYPNEQYF
>TRBV11-2|few|TRBJ2-1
CASSFLAGAHNEQFF
>TRBV5-5|NA|TRBJ2-7
CASSLRLAGVHEQYF
>TRBV6-2/TRBV6-3|many|TRBJ2-1
CASSYSSTGVAGPGYNEQFF
>TRBV7-2|few|TRBJ1-1
CASRDGQGGFEAFF
>TRBV3-1|once|TRBJ2-5
CAGSQAGQGETQYF
>TRBV6-5|NA|TRBJ2-3
CASSRDIWSLDTQYF
>TRBV20-1|few|TRBJ2-1
CSASPVRDFEQFF
>TRBV7-6|few|TRBJ2-5
CASSLGGGGTSETQYF
>TRBV6-5|few|TRBJ1-6
CASSYQSPGSNSPLHF
>TRBV9|NA|TRBJ2-3
CASSVATSEAVTQYF
>TRBV5-1|few|TRBJ2-7
CASSKNPPVDEQYF
>TRBV11-1|many|TRBJ2-1
CASSRNGLAGYKNEQFF
>TRBV7-2|many|TRBJ2-7
CASSSVLAGGGEQYF
>TRBV6-2/TRBV6-3|few|TRBJ2-7
CASSYVDRRDSYEQYF
>TRBV20-1|NA|TRBJ1-2
CNTGGLDYGYTF
>TRBV4-3|NA|TRBJ2-6
CASSRALGIGVSGANVLTF
>TRBV27|NA|TRBJ2-7
CASSPGHKSGEQYF
>TRBV6-5|NA|TRBJ1-5
CASSNGTRGQPQHF
>TRBV2|NA|TRBJ2-1
CASLGQGAFNEQFF
>TRBV12-3/TRBV12-4|NA|TRBJ2-5
CASSEVGGSPETQYF
>TRBV20-1|few|TRBJ2-7
CSASYSQAGEQYF
>TRBV7-2|many|TRBJ2-1
CASRLGQGVGEQFF
>TRBV29-1|NA|TRBJ1-5
CSVRTDQPQHF
>TRBV6-2/TRBV6-3|NA|TRBJ2-1
CASRASGHNYNEQFF
>TRBV4-2|NA|TRBJ2-5
CASSQSKAGVETQYF
>TRBV24-1|few|TRBJ2-7
CATSDLPSGSHEQYF
>TRBV12-3/TRBV12-4|NA|TRBJ1-4
CASSSTFTGTRGNKLFF
>TRBV4-3|few|TRBJ2-1
CASSQETASEQFF
>TRBV7-9|NA|TRBJ1-5
CASSLSGANNQPQHF
>TRBV11-3|NA|TRBJ2-1
CASSRLAGSSYNEQFF
>TRBV12-3/TRBV12-4|many|TRBJ1-3
CASNPTGEAGNTIYF
>TRBV15|NA|TRBJ2-5
CATSRRLAGETQYF
>TRBV20-1|few|TRBJ1-1
CSARDLGNTEAFF
>TRBV7-9|few|TRBJ1-2
CASSIGGGPALDGYTF
>TRBV9|NA|TRBJ2-7
CASSVVGTSYEQYF
>TRBV12-3/TRBV12-4|few|TRBJ1-1
CASSLGHLNTEAFF
>TRBV30|NA|TRBJ2-7
CAWRDSTGRSYEQYF
>TRBV3-1|NA|TRBJ1-2
CASSQDLSYGYTF
>TRBV20-1|few|TRBJ2-7
CSARDQSRGGEQYF
>TRBV4-1|few|TRBJ1-2
CASSQMTGSGYTF
>TRBV20-1|many|TRBJ2-1
CSVQAARSYNEQFF
>TRBV20-1|NA|TRBJ2-1
CSAFKYDNEQFF
>TRBV4-1|NA|TRBJ2-3
CASSQDEGSRDTQYF
>TRBV4-1|NA|TRBJ1-1
CASSQVVGNTEAFF
>TRBV12-5|NA|TRBJ1-5
CASGFAARGYQPQHF
>TRBV7-2|few|TRBJ1-1
CASSENIVALNTEAFF
>TRBV5-1|NA|TRBJ1-5
CASSPQGNPPQHF
>TRBV7-2|NA|TRBJ1-5
CASSLAYHQPQHF
>TRBV20-1|NA|TRBJ1-2
CSARRDRGLGYTF
>TRBV5-1|few|TRBJ2-5
CASSLVHLQETQYF
>TRBV20-1|few|TRBJ1-1
CSAREHRAEAFF
>TRBV20-1|NA|TRBJ2-1
CSARGLSSYNEQFF